A selection of T cell receptor beta chains follows, all from one sample in a study of control samples from healthy donors and cancer patients. The repertoire was sequenced with immunoSEQ multiplex PCR; TCRdb's copy has only in-frame clones and lacks some. The sample yields about 84,000 clones, 91% seen once. Source material: blood. The source of these receptors is a man aged 45-65 years in good health. Each CDR3 is given with its conserved first and last residue.

v_gene,j_gene,CDR3aa
TRBV6-1,TRBJ1-2,CASSASRGGLNYGYTF
TRBV5-1,TRBJ1-2,CASSLGREIYGYTF
TRBV4-3,TRBJ2-4,CASSLTSGGGSIQYF
TRBV19,TRBJ2-3,CASSFRDGLLDTQYF
TRBV27,TRBJ2-1,CASSLPPGTGEGNEQFF
TRBV7-8,TRBJ2-1,CASSMGGGLYNEQFF
TRBV5-1,TRBJ2-3,CASSPASADTDTQYF
TRBV25-1,TRBJ1-1,CASTRDRNTEAFF
TRBV11-3,TRBJ2-4,CASSLVSEGDIQYF
TRBV30,TRBJ1-2,CAWSEVTLYGYTF
TRBV19,TRBJ1-6,CATTQGLNSPLHF
TRBV6-1,TRBJ1-1,CASSELGGLNTEAFF
TRBV3-1/TRBV3-2,TRBJ1-1,CASSQGQQAEAFF
TRBV10-1,TRBJ2-1,CASSESLGYNEQFF
TRBV6-6,TRBJ1-2,CASSPNGQGGYTF
TRBV5-6,TRBJ1-3,CASSFGGNPRNTIYF
TRBV3-1/TRBV3-2,TRBJ2-1,CASSQESAGAEQFF
TRBV6-5,TRBJ1-6,CASSYSPSNSPLHF
TRBV3-1/TRBV3-2,TRBJ1-1,CASSCAGRSCTEAFF
TRBV27,TRBJ1-2,CASSFRGTIKANYGYTF
TRBV12-3/TRBV12-4,TRBJ1-2,CASRQQGGGGYTF
TRBV6-5,TRBJ1-2,CASSYSYGANYGYTF
TRBV24-1,TRBJ1-1,CATSGGTPAEAFF
TRBV7-8,TRBJ1-2,CASSSPRDRVTYGYTF
TRBV10-3,TRBJ1-5,CAISRSNQPQHF
TRBV30,TRBJ1-5,CAWSVVGNQPQHF
TRBV18,TRBJ2-3,CASSPPLGGYHTDTQYF
TRBV30,TRBJ1-2,CAWRGQTGGYTF
TRBV2,TRBJ1-6,CASREGGDYSPLHF
TRBV11-2,TRBJ1-3,CASSSQTRGNTIYF
TRBV2,TRBJ1-5,CASSPGTVNQPQHF
TRBV6-6,TRBJ1-2,CASTIQGVNGYTF
TRBV15,TRBJ1-5,CATSRDLEYQPQHF
TRBV4-3,TRBJ2-7,CASSQDRRSSYEQYF
TRBV30,TRBJ2-1,CAWSSWVLDYNEQFF
TRBV19,TRBJ1-3,CASSMGQGNLMSEF
TRBV19,TRBJ2-7,CASSGFRTDTYEQYF
TRBV6-5,TRBJ1-2,CASRGTGLYGYTF
TRBV19,TRBJ2-1,CASAPGTSGYNEQFF
TRBV28,TRBJ1-3,CASRPTLGQAGNTIYF
TRBV5-4,TRBJ2-2,CASSPWTGSNTGELLF
TRBV5-1,TRBJ1-3,CASSFSAGGNTIYF